The T cell receptor (beta chain) described here comes from a study of PD-1 blockade in classical Hodgkin lymphoma. Germline V gene sequence: CDR1 LNHNV, CDR2 YYDKDF (reference sequence). The CDR3 consists of 13 residues. Time point of the sample: cycle 4 day 1 (C4D1), after 5 to 7 weeks of nivolumab. Relapses following autologous stem cell transplantation were seen in all patients, with brentuximab vedotin exposure varying. The protocol was immunoSEQ multiplex PCR, while the TCRdb copy is restricted to in-frame clones and leaves out a portion. The repertoire consists of 20,000 to 25,000 clones, with about three quarters occurring once and the leading ten covering approximately 21%. Points on this clone: The germline gene is not matched at one end of the junction; a read error may be the cause.

Material: peripheral blood mononuclear cells (PBMCs), obtained before the fourth cycle of nivolumab. J is TRBJ2-7 and V is TRBV15, with D uncertain. The sequence was collected from a human donor with classical Hodgkin lymphoma. CDR3: CATSGGSSHEQYF. CDR3 in DNA: TGTGCCACCAGCGGCGGTAGCTCCCACGAGCAGTACTTC.